This TCR beta chain was captured in a study of blood T cell repertoires in COVID-19. Study-level information: Sites across the United States, Italy and Spain contributed samples from acute and convalescent COVID-19. The cDNA or gDNA used as material had been derived from T cells, B-cell-depleted T cells, or PBMCs.

How the authors handled the data: By means of reference gene primer amplification, nucleated cell counts were estimated. Assay: immunoSEQ multiplex PCR; the TCRdb copy retains only in-frame clones and omits some. That table furnishes V, J and clone size, whereas the DNA furnished D and trimming. The top ten clones hold 3.5% to 5% of a sample with 180,000 or so clones, about 91% of them seen once. This clone was observed a handful of times. Per germline, CDR1 KGHSH and CDR2 LQKENI. V trimming: 3 bases; J trimming: 5 bases; junction bases outside the gene matches: 6. This CDR3 spans 15 amino acids. The chain recombines TRBV18 with TRBJ2-2; the match to TRBD2 covers 7 bases. Material: peripheral blood. The clonotype originates from a woman in her 30s with acute or convalescent COVID-19. The CDR3 loop reads CASSPRGSGTGELFF. The CDR3 DNA follows: TGTGCCAGCTCACCCCGGGGTAGCGGGACCGGGGAGCTGTTTTTT.